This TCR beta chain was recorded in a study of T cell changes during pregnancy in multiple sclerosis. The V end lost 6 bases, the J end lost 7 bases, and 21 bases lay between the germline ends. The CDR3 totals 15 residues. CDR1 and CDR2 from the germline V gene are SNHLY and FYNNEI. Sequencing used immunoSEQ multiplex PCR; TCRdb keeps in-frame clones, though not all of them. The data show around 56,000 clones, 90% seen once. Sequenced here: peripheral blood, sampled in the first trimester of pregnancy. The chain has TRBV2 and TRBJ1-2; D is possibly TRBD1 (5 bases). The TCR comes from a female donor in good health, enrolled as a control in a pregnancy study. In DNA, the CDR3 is TGTGCCAGCAGCTCACTTACCGGGACTCAGGTTGGCTACACCTTC. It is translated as CASSSLTGTQVGYTF.